One and the same sample provided the 30 T cell receptor beta chains below, sequenced in a study of CXCR3-negative and CXCR3-positive naive CD8 T cells. UMI-labeled TRB cDNA libraries were prepared by 5' RACE. TCRdb reprocessed the 5' RACE reads and reports one entry per CDR3 protein, with no DNA. The repertoire table contains some 130,000 distinct CDR3 sequences. Sequencing used naive CXCR3- CD8+ T cells from blood. Subset of the sample: CD45RO-CCR7+CD27+CD95- naive CD8+ T cells lacking CXCR3 (TNR3-). These TCRs come from a human donor in good health. Some clones in this sample may be carry-over from other donors' samples.

The chain joins TRBV7-6 to TRBJ2-7; TCRdb returns TRBD1, unconfirmable since there is no DNA. This CDR3 has 19 residues. Germline-derived CDR1 and CDR2 are SGHVS and FNYEAQ. The CDR3 loop is CASSLRKTSGGSSSYEQYF.

The chain has TRBV7-6 and TRBJ1-4; the TRBD1 assignment by TCRdb is unverifiable without DNA. This CDR3 region has 15 residues. Germline CDR1 reads SGHVS; CDR2 reads FNYEAQ. The CDR3 protein is CASSLGQATNEKLFF.

The gene calls are TRBV28 and TRBJ2-7; TCRdb's D call of TRBD2 is untestable without DNA. This CDR3 spans 14 amino acids. CDR1 is MDHEN and CDR2 is SYDVKM in the germline V gene. CDR3 sequence: CASSLLRESNEQYF. The whole variable domain, filled in from reference TRBV28 and TRBJ2-7, reads DVKVTQSSRYLVKRTGEKVFLECVQDMDHENMFWYRQDPGLGLRLIYFSYDVKMKEKGDIPEGYSVSREKKERFSLILESASTNQTSMYLCASSLLRESNEQYFGPGTRLTVT.

The chain joins TRBV19 to TRBJ2-7; TCRdb reports TRBD2, a call that lacks DNA to check it against. Germline V gene lookup returns CDR1 LNHDA and CDR2 SQIVND (reference sequence). The CDR3 length is 13 residues. The CDR3: CASSTGLNYEQYF.

The CDR3 here is CASSAGGVQDTQYF. J is TRBJ2-3 and V is TRBV9; TCRdb lists TRBD1, though no DNA is available to test this call. The germline V gene encodes CDR1 SGDLS and CDR2 YYNGEE. There are 14 residues in the CDR3.

V and J are TRBV14 and TRBJ1-1. Per the germline V gene, CDR1 is SGHDN and CDR2 is FVKESK. This CDR3 has 14 residues. CDR3 in amino acids: CASSHRTLNTEAFF.

This CDR3 reads CASSFGVRGPYEQYF. The rearrangement links TRBV12-3 or TRBV12-4 to TRBJ2-7; TCRdb outputs TRBD1, but without DNA this stays unchecked. The CDR3 consists of 15 residues.

The J gene is TRBJ2-1, the V gene TRBV27; as DNA is missing, the TRBD2 call by TCRdb cannot be tested. The CDR3 sequence is 23 residues long. Per germline, CDR1 MNHEY and CDR2 SMNVEV (reference sequence). This CDR3 reads CASSLLPGGGSGPQPPTYNEQFF.

CDR3 loop: CASSLELASGETQYF. The chain employs TRBV5-5 and TRBJ2-5; as DNA is missing, the TRBD2 call by TCRdb cannot be tested. CDR1 and CDR2 (germline): SGHKS, YYEKEE (reference sequence). This CDR3 is built from 15 residues.

The chain couples TRBV28 to TRBJ2-7; there is no DNA to check the TCRdb D call of TRBD1. The length of the CDR3 is 17 residues. Germline V lookup: CDR1 MDHEN, CDR2 SYDVKM. CDR3 protein: CASSFPYGGRGGYEQYF. Using reference TRBV28 and TRBJ2-7 for the parts outside the CDR3, the full variable domain is DVKVTQSSRYLVKRTGEKVFLECVQDMDHENMFWYRQDPGLGLRLIYFSYDVKMKEKGDIPEGYSVSREKKERFSLILESASTNQTSMYLCASSFPYGGRGGYEQYFGPGTRLTVT.

The rearrangement uses TRBV6-1 and TRBJ2-1; TCRdb names TRBD1, which stays unverified in the absence of DNA. This CDR3 comprises 17 residues. Looked up from germline, CDR1 is MNHNS and CDR2 is SASEGT. The CDR3: CASSEIRGLGIDNEQFF.

The chain carries TRBV19 and TRBJ2-7; TCRdb returns TRBD1, unconfirmable since there is no DNA. The CDR3 runs 14 residues. Germline V lookup: CDR1 LNHDA, CDR2 SQIVND (reference sequence). This chain's CDR3 is CGSSPGPAMGEQYF.

The J gene is TRBJ2-3, the V gene TRBV5-1; the TRBD1 assignment by TCRdb is unverifiable without DNA. The CDR3 spans 16 residues. Germline CDR1 SGHRS, CDR2 YFSETQ. CDR3 protein: CASSLGGAPRTDTQYF.

The chain is built from TRBV12-5 and TRBJ2-1; TCRdb calls TRBD1, which cannot be checked without DNA. Germline V gives CDR1 LGHNT, CDR2 FRNRAP. The CDR3 has 19 residues. CDR3 region: CASGLVPLVGGAPVNEQFF.

The CDR3 loop reads CASSQGVLAGGTYEQYF. The V gene is TRBV4-3, the J gene TRBJ2-7; without DNA, the TCRdb call of TRBD1 cannot be checked. The CDR3 is made up of 17 amino acids. Germline CDR1 reads LGHNA; CDR2 reads YSLEER.

The J gene is TRBJ2-2, the V gene TRBV19; the TRBD2 assignment by TCRdb is unverifiable without DNA. The length of the CDR3 is 16 residues. Germline loops: CDR1 LNHDA, CDR2 SQIVND (reference sequence). The CDR3: CASSRRGGENTGELFF.

The CDR3 region is CASSWSARGYGYTF. The gene calls are TRBV19 and TRBJ1-2. The CDR3 has 14 residues. The germline CDR1 and CDR2 sequences are LNHDA and SQIVND (reference sequence).

V gene TRBV7-9 combines with J gene TRBJ2-1; TCRdb reports TRBD1, a call that lacks DNA to check it against. The CDR3 loop spans 15 amino acids. In germline, CDR1 is SEHNR, CDR2 FQNEAQ (reference sequence). The CDR3 sequence: CASSPGTNIGDEQFF.

This sequence joins TRBV29-1 and TRBJ2-7; TCRdb lists TRBD2, though no DNA is available to test this call. The length of the CDR3 is 15 residues. CDR1 and CDR2 (germline): SQVTM, ANQGSEA. This CDR3 is CSVETPSGGAYEQYF.

The chain combines TRBV20-1 with TRBJ2-3; TCRdb gives TRBD1 as the D gene, but with no DNA this cannot be confirmed. Germline V lookup: CDR1 DFQATT, CDR2 SNEGSKA (reference sequence). This CDR3 contains 12 residues. This CDR3 is CSASSGADTQYF.

V gene TRBV20-1 combines with J gene TRBJ2-7; the D call from TCRdb, TRBD1, cannot be confirmed without DNA. This CDR3 has 14 residues. Germline lookup yields CDR1 DFQATT and CDR2 SNEGSKA (reference sequence). The CDR3 protein is CSARGRGQAYEQYF.

The chain carries TRBV7-2 and TRBJ2-3. This CDR3 is built from 15 residues. In germline, CDR1 is SGHTA, CDR2 FQGNSA. CDR3 region: CASSLEGLDPDTQYF.

The chain uses TRBV28 and TRBJ2-7; TCRdb's D gene call, TRBD1, goes unchecked for lack of DNA. CDR1 MDHEN and CDR2 SYDVKM come from the germline V gene. There are 15 residues in the CDR3. The CDR3: CASTSPGQGAYEQYF. Filled out from reference TRBV28 and TRBJ2-7, the complete variable domain reads DVKVTQSSRYLVKRTGEKVFLECVQDMDHENMFWYRQDPGLGLRLIYFSYDVKMKEKGDIPEGYSVSREKKERFSLILESASTNQTSMYLCASTSPGQGAYEQYFGPGTRLTVT.

The chain links TRBV12-3 or TRBV12-4 to TRBJ2-3; TCRdb picks TRBD2, but there is no DNA to check that call. CDR3 length: 19 amino acids. CDR3 loop: CASSLLAGGPGLSTDTQYF.

CDR3 amino acids: CASGQRATEAFF. This rearrangement joins TRBV12-5 to TRBJ1-1. Germline V gene data show CDR1 as LGHNT and CDR2 as FRNRAP. CDR3 size: 12 residues.

The chain links TRBV28 to TRBJ2-2; lacking DNA, the TRBD1 call made by TCRdb goes unchecked. Germline V gene data show CDR1 as MDHEN and CDR2 as SYDVKM. The CDR3 is 17 residues long. This CDR3 reads CASSLGGRSSATGELFF.

CDR3 residues: CSAEQEADTQYF. V is TRBV20-1 and J is TRBJ2-3; the TRBD2 assignment by TCRdb is unverifiable without DNA. This CDR3 is built from 12 residues. Germline V gives CDR1 DFQATT, CDR2 SNEGSKA (reference sequence).

V usage is TRBV23-1 and J usage is TRBJ2-7; the TRBD1 assignment by TCRdb is unverifiable without DNA. TRBV23-1 is classed as an ORF, of uncertain function. The CDR3 totals 16 residues. This chain's CDR3 is CASSHPCRSPWGEQYF.

The chain employs TRBV12-3 or TRBV12-4 and TRBJ2-1; with no DNA, the TCRdb D assignment of TRBD2 cannot be verified. This CDR3 contains 20 residues. CDR3 loop: CASTLPISGGPLGSYNEQFF.

V is TRBV28 and J is TRBJ2-3. The germline gives CDR1 MDHEN, CDR2 SYDVKM. This CDR3 comprises 14 residues. This chain's CDR3 is CASSLRGYTDTQYF.